This TCR beta chain was profiled in a study of T cell responses to AZD1222 COVID-19 vaccine. Study conclusions and caveats: Seropositive status at baseline applied to only a handful of AZD1222 recipients. The donors showed a predominance of white British ancestry and of females, with possible underestimation of clonal diversity. Among vaccine-associated CD4 TCRs, coverage spanned spike, with dominance at 160-218 and 743-854. Unmutated regions of variants are reportedly targeted by nearly half of spike-specific TCRs.

With respect to this clone: Its antigen is unknown.

The repertoire was sequenced with immunoSEQ multiplex PCR; TCRdb's copy has only in-frame clones and lacks some. The table records roughly 200,000 clones, roughly 93% of them present only once. The CDR3 length is 14 residues. Looked up from germline, CDR1 is SGHDN and CDR2 is FVKESK. The V gene lost 4 bases and the J gene lost 8 bases, with 16 bases spanning the gap. The source was peripheral blood, collected 28 days after the second dose of the MenACWY control vaccine. J is TRBJ2-3 and V is TRBV14; possible D gene TRBD2, 6 bases. The sequence derives from an adult who received the MenACWY meningococcal vaccine as a control. DNA of the CDR3: TGTGCCAGCAGCCTTAGTTCGCTAGCGCGTACGCAGTATTTT. It specifies CASSLSSLARTQYF.